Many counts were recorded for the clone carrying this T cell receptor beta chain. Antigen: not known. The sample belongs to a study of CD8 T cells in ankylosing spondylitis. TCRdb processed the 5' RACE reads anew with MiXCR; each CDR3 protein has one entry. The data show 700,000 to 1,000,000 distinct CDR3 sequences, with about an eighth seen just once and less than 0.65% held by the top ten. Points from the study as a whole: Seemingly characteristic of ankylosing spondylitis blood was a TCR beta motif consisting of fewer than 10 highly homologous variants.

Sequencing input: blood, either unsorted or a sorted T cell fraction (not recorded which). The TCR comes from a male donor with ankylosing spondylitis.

The CDR3 region has the DNA TGCAGCTCCGTAGGGGGCCCCTTCTCCGAGCAGTTCTTC. It codes for CSSVGGPFSEQFF. The V call is TRBV29-1, the J call TRBJ2-1; 7 bases map to TRBD1. From germline, CDR1 is SQVTM and CDR2 ANQGSEA. CDR3 length: 13 amino acids. With V trimmed by 8 bases and J by 10 bases, 14 bases remained unmatched.